This is a list of T cell receptor beta chains from one sample in a study of cytomegalovirus exposure and HLA in healthy donors. Generated by immunoSEQ multiplex PCR, the TCRdb table keeps only in-frame clones and is missing some. The profile shows fewer than 95,000 clones, more than 65% of them singletons. Sequencing was done on a sample of PBMCs. All receptors derive from a middle-aged woman in good health and CMV-seropositive. Each CDR3 is given with its conserved first and last residue. The D gene is left open where the match is weak. Part of the rows lack a size; the others show once, few, many or a class for expanded clones.

J gene: TRBJ2-7; V gene: TRBV5-1; D gene: TRBD1; clone size: .; CDR3 DNA: TGCGCCAGCAGCCTTATACAGGGGGCTATTTACGAGCAGTACTTC; CDR3 protein: CASSLIQGAIYEQYF
J gene: TRBJ1-5; V gene: TRBV2; D gene: .; clone size: .; CDR3 DNA: TGTGCCAGCAGTGATTTTCGGGACGGGGGATTCCAGCCCCAGCATTTT; CDR3 protein: CASSDFRDGGFQPQHF
J gene: TRBJ1-1; V gene: TRBV18; D gene: .; clone size: .; CDR3 DNA: TGTGCCAGCAAACTCGGGGTGAACACTGAAGCTTTCTTT; CDR3 protein: CASKLGVNTEAFF
J gene: TRBJ2-6; V gene: TRBV2; D gene: .; clone size: .; CDR3 DNA: TGTGCCAGCAGACCGAGCTCTGGGGCCAACGTCCTGACTTTC; CDR3 protein: CASRPSSGANVLTF
J gene: TRBJ2-2; V gene: TRBV6-4; D gene: TRBD1; clone size: .; CDR3 DNA: TGTGCCAGCAGCGGAGACTCGACGACAGGGAAGGTAGCAGGGGAGCTGTTTTTT; CDR3 protein: CASSGDSTTGKVAGELFF
J gene: TRBJ2-5; V gene: TRBV4-1; D gene: .; clone size: .; CDR3 DNA: TGCGCCAGCAGCCAAGGACAGTCCCAGGGTGGAGAGACCCAGTACTTC; CDR3 protein: CASSQGQSQGGETQYF
J gene: TRBJ2-3; V gene: TRBV5-1; D gene: .; clone size: .; CDR3 DNA: TGCGCCAGCGGGGCTCCAAGCACAGATACGCAGTATTTT; CDR3 protein: CASGAPSTDTQYF
J gene: TRBJ2-1; V gene: TRBV29-1; D gene: TRBD1; clone size: .; CDR3 DNA: TGCAGCGCTAGCCGACCGACAGGGCTCAATGAGCAGTTCTTC; CDR3 protein: CSASRPTGLNEQFF
J gene: TRBJ1-4; V gene: TRBV7-9; D gene: .; clone size: .; CDR3 DNA: TGTGCCAGCAGCTTAGGACAGGATAATGAAAAACTGTTTTTT; CDR3 protein: CASSLGQDNEKLFF
J gene: TRBJ1-6; V gene: TRBV4-3; D gene: .; clone size: .; CDR3 DNA: TGCGCCAGCAGCCATTACAACTCACCCCTCCACTTT; CDR3 protein: CASSHYNSPLHF
J gene: TRBJ2-1; V gene: TRBV5-1; D gene: TRBD1; clone size: .; CDR3 DNA: TGCGCCAGCAGCAACCCTCGACAGGGGGGATACAATGAGCAGTTCTTC; CDR3 protein: CASSNPRQGGYNEQFF
J gene: TRBJ2-3; V gene: TRBV4-2; D gene: TRBD2; clone size: .; CDR3 DNA: TGTGCCAGCAGGGAAACGGGGACTACCTTCACAGATACGCAGTATTTT; CDR3 protein: CASRETGTTFTDTQYF
J gene: TRBJ2-7; V gene: TRBV5-1; D gene: TRBD2; clone size: few; CDR3 DNA: TGCGCCAGCAGCTTGGCTGGGGCGGGAGGTTTGTCCTACGAGCAGTACTTC; CDR3 protein: CASSLAGAGGLSYEQYF
J gene: TRBJ1-6; V gene: TRBV9; D gene: .; clone size: .; CDR3 DNA: TGTGCCAGCAGCTCCCGGGGGGATTCACCCCTCCACTTT; CDR3 protein: CASSSRGDSPLHF
J gene: TRBJ1-2; V gene: TRBV29-1; D gene: TRBD1; clone size: .; CDR3 DNA: TGCAGCGTTGGACAGGGCGCTGGCTACACCTTC; CDR3 protein: CSVGQGAGYTF
J gene: TRBJ1-2; V gene: TRBV30; D gene: .; clone size: .; CDR3 DNA: TGTGCCTGGACCCGACAGTATGGCTACACCTTC; CDR3 protein: CAWTRQYGYTF
J gene: TRBJ1-2; V gene: TRBV6-5; D gene: TRBD1; clone size: .; CDR3 DNA: TGTGCCAGCAGAATAGGGGGCGCACTTTATGGCTACACCTTC; CDR3 protein: CASRIGGALYGYTF
J gene: TRBJ2-1; V gene: TRBV7-9; D gene: .; clone size: .; CDR3 DNA: TGTGCCAACTACCCAACCCAGGACAGCCCCTACAATGAGCAGTTCTTC; CDR3 protein: CANYPTQDSPYNEQFF
J gene: TRBJ1-4; V gene: TRBV19; D gene: TRBD1; clone size: once; CDR3 DNA: TGTGCCAGTACTCGCGGGTTGGGACAGGATAATGAAAAACTGTTTTTT; CDR3 protein: CASTRGLGQDNEKLFF
J gene: TRBJ1-4; V gene: TRBV7-2; D gene: .; clone size: .; CDR3 DNA: TGTGCCAGCAGCTTGTATGGGCTAACTAATGAAAAACTGTTTTTT; CDR3 protein: CASSLYGLTNEKLFF
J gene: TRBJ1-2; V gene: TRBV7-2; D gene: .; clone size: .; CDR3 DNA: TGTGCCAGCAGCTTAGGTTTTCTTTTTGGCTACACCTTC; CDR3 protein: CASSLGFLFGYTF
J gene: TRBJ1-1; V gene: TRBV4-3; D gene: TRBD1; clone size: .; CDR3 DNA: TGCGCCAGCAGCACAGGGGGCGCGGTAGGGGCTTTCTTT; CDR3 protein: CASSTGGAVGAFF
J gene: TRBJ1-5; V gene: TRBV7-9; D gene: TRBD1; clone size: .; CDR3 DNA: TGTGCCAGCAGCCGCGGGACAGGGGGGATCAATCAGCCCCAGCATTTT; CDR3 protein: CASSRGTGGINQPQHF
J gene: TRBJ1-4; V gene: TRBV14; D gene: .; clone size: .; CDR3 DNA: TGTGCCAGCAGCCATGGAAATGCGGGAGAAAAACTGTTTTTT; CDR3 protein: CASSHGNAGEKLFF